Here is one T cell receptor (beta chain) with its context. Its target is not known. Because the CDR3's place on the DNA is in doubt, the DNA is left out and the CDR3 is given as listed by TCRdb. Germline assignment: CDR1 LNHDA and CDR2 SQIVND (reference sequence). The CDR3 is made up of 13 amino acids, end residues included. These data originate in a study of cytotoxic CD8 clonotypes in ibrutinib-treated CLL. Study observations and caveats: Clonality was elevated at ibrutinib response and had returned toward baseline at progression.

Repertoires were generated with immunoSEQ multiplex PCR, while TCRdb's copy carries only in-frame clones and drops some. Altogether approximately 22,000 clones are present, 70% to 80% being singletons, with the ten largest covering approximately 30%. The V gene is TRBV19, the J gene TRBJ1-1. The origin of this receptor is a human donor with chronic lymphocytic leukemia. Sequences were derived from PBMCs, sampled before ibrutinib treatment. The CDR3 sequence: CASSILATAEAFF.